This TCR beta chain was captured by sequencing in a study of CD8 T cells in Susac syndrome. Multiple sclerosis controls were treatment-naive patients with stable or active relapsing-remitting disease. General observations from the study: The relatively small number of individuals in the TCR sequencing and HLA analysis was acknowledged by the study.

Regarding this clonotype: Its antigen remains unknown.

Reverse transcription used about 0.45 to 1 ug RNA and random hexamers. Coverage of TCR beta CDR3 amplification by immunoSEQ multiplex PCR extended to 54 Vbeta and 13 Jbeta. TCRdb used MiXCR to reprocess the immunoSEQ multiplex PCR reads, holding one entry per CDR3 protein. The sample carries 250,000 to 300,000 distinct CDR3 sequences, around 85% recorded once. The sequencing sample was made of CD8+ T cells from PBMCs. This sequence was found in a human donor with multiple sclerosis.

In DNA form, the CDR3 reads TGTGCCAGCAGTTTGCCCACCGGGGGGGCTGGTCAGCCCCAGCATTTT. It encodes CASSLPTGGAGQPQHF. The chain has TRBV27 and TRBJ1-5, with a weak D call TRBD1 (6 bases). The CDR3 is made up of 16 amino acids. Trimming shortened V by 3 bases and J by 6 bases, and 18 bases separated the two germline ends. Germline V lookup: CDR1 MNHEY, CDR2 SMNVEV (reference sequence).